Below are 9 T cell receptor beta chains sequenced from a single sample in a study of blood T cells in healthy people across ages. PCR was performed a second time for roughly 7 to 12 cycles using a sample-barcoded 5' primer and a J-beta primer mix. TCRdb processed the 5' RACE reads anew with MiXCR; each CDR3 protein has one entry. The repertoire holds 720,000 or so distinct CDR3 sequences, with about 43% as singletons. Sequenced sample: blood. These receptors all stem from a man older than 75 in good health.

Written as DNA, the CDR3 is TGTGCCACAGGGAACAGGGTAGAGTGGAACACCGGGGAGCTGTTTTTT. Encoded protein: CATGNRVEWNTGELFF. This chain uses TRBV6-1 with TRBJ2-2; TRBD1 is a possible D gene (6 bases). Trimming removed 10 bases from V and 1 base from J, with 19 bases in between. CDR1 and CDR2 from the germline V gene are MNHNS and SASEGT. CDR3 size: 16 residues.

The V call is TRBV27, the J call TRBJ2-1; D remains ambiguous. CDR3 length: 15 residues. V was trimmed by 2 bases and J by 2 bases, leaving 10 bases between them. CDR1 MNHEY and CDR2 SMNVEV come from the germline V gene (reference sequence). DNA of the CDR3: TGTGCCAGCAGTTTAAGGATGGTCGCCTACAATGAGCAGTTCTTC. Its translation is CASSLRMVAYNEQFF.

V is TRBV7-2 and J is TRBJ2-1; 8 nucleotides line up with TRBD2. Trimming took 3 bases from V and 5 from J; bases not matched to a gene: 9. Germline V gene sequence: CDR1 SGHTA, CDR2 FQGNSA. This CDR3 is 16 amino acids long. CDR3 protein: CASSLLRGGSHNEQFF. The CDR3 DNA is TGTGCCAGCAGCTTGCTTCGGGGGGGGTCCCACAATGAGCAGTTCTTC.

This clonotype occurred a few times. The genes are TRBV3-1 and TRBJ2-7; D remains unclear. This CDR3 comprises 11 residues. The V gene's germline CDR1 is LGHDT and CDR2 YNNKEL (reference sequence). V lost 0 bases to trimming and J lost 4 bases, with 1 base between them. Here the CDR3 reads CASSQEYEQYF. The CDR3 coding sequence is TGTGCCAGCAGCCAAGAATACGAGCAGTACTTC.

The rearrangement links TRBV5-1 to TRBJ2-4; TRBD1 aligns across 7 bases. The CDR3 is 13 amino acids. Germline assignment: CDR1 SGHRS and CDR2 YFSETQ. V dropped 4 bases and J dropped 7; count of bases not matched to a gene: 5. In nucleotides, the CDR3 is TGCGCCAGCAGCCCCGGACAGGTCAACATTCAGTACTTC. This encodes CASSPGQVNIQYF.

Note on this clonotype: Mismatch with germline at one junction end may stem from a read error. CDR3 protein: CASSLVTSGIFSNKQFF. The CDR3 coding sequence is TGCGCCAGCAGCTTGGTGACTAGCGGGATATTTTCCAATAAGCAGTTCTTC. This chain joins TRBV5-1 and TRBJ2-1; TRBD2 agrees at 11 bases. Per the germline V gene, CDR1 is SGHRS and CDR2 is YFSETQ. The CDR3 is 17 residues long.

The chain carries TRBV7-9 and TRBJ2-7, with 9 bases matching TRBD1. V dropped 6 bases and J dropped 4; count of bases not matched to a gene: 7. The CDR3 totals 14 residues. The germline gives CDR1 SEHNR, CDR2 FQNEAQ (reference sequence). The CDR3 loop is CASSFVGQGYEQYF. Written as DNA, the CDR3 is TGTGCCAGCAGTTTTGTGGGACAGGGATACGAGCAGTACTTC.

V and J are TRBV20-1 and TRBJ2-4; D may correspond to TRBD1 or TRBD2 (6 bases each). The DNA end lines up better with TRBJ2-7; the J call may be wrong. The CDR3 covers 16 residues. CDR1 and CDR2 from the germline V gene are DFQATT and SNEGSKA (reference sequence). CDR3 region: CSARDRMRGALSEQYF. CDR3 DNA: TGCAGTGCTAGAGATCGGATGAGGGGGGCCCTCTCCGAGCAGTACTTC.

This clonotype turned up a few times. The rearrangement uses TRBV7-2 and TRBJ2-7; D may be TRBD2 (6 bases). From germline, CDR1 is SGHTA and CDR2 FQGNSA. The CDR3 runs 13 residues. V dropped 5 bases and J dropped 4 bases, with 12 bases sitting between them. The CDR3: CASSVEGGYEQYF. The CDR3 coding sequence is TGTGCCAGCAGCGTAGAGGGAGGATACGAGCAGTACTTC.